This TCR beta chain was captured in a study of human T cells and chemical hapten exposure. This clonotype was seen repeatedly, ten times or more. Library preparation tagged each individual cDNA molecule with a unique molecular identifier. TCRdb analysed the RACE reads with MiXCR anew, one entry per CDR3 protein. The sample lists about 110,000 distinct CDR3 sequences; roughly an eighth were seen once. The sample's time point: pre-sensitization, week 0. The treatment is: therapeutic diphenylcyclopropenone sensitization with weekly scalp DPC. The germline V gene encodes CDR1 SGHNT and CDR2 YENEEA. The CDR3 runs to 15 residues. The J segment lost 3 bases and the V segment lost 1 base, leaving 3 bases of the junction unmatched.

Sequences were derived from whole blood, sampled in connection with sensitization to the hapten diphenylcyclopropenone (DPC). The TCR sequence derives from a woman between 50 and 59 years old with alopecia areata. Some clones in this sample may be carry-over from other donors' samples. The chain combines TRBV11-3 with TRBJ2-3, with 8 bases matching TRBD2. The CDR3: CASSLAPGGTDTQYF. DNA for the CDR3: TGTGCCAGCAGCTTAGCTCCGGGAGGGACAGATACGCAGTATTTT.